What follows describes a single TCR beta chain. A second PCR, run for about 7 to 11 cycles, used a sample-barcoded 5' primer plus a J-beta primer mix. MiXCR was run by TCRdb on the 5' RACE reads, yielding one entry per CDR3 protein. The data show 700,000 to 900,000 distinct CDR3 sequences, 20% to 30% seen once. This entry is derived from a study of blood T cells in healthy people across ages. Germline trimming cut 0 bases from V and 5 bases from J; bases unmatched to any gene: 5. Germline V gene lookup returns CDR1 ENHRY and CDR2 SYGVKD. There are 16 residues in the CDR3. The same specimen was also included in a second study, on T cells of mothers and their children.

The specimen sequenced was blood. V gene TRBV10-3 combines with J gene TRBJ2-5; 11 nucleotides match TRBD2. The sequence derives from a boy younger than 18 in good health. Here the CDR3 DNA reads TGTGCCATCAGTGAGTCGCCGGGACTAGCGGAGGAGACCCAGTACTTC. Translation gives CAISESPGLAEETQYF.